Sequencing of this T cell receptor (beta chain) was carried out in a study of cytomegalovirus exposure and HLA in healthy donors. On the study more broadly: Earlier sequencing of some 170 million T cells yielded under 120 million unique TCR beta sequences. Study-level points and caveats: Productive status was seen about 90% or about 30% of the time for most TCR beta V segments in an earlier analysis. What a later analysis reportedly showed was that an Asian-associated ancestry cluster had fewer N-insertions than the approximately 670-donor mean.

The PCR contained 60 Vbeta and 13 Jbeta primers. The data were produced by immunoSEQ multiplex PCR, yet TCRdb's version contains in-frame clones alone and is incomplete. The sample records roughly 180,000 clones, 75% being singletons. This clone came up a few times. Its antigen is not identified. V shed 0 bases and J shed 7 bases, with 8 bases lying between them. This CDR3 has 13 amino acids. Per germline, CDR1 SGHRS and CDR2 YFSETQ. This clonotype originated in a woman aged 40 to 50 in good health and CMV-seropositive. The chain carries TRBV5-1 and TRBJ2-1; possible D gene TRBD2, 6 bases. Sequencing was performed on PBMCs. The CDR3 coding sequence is TGCGCCAGCAGCTTGGGACTAGATAATGAGCAGTTCTTC. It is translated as CASSLGLDNEQFF.